These 2 T cell receptor beta chains were all obtained from the same sample, sequenced in a study of vaccination and CD4 T cells after COVID-19. Treatment meaning: approximately nine-day PBMC culture with coronavirus spike peptide pools or control peptides (ViraFEST assay). Oncomine TCR Beta short-read sequencing was applied to DNA from cultured CD4+ T cells. TCRdb processed the PCR reads anew with MiXCR; each CDR3 protein has one entry. The data hold 14,000 or so distinct CDR3 sequences, with under 65% observed a single time. Their specific antigens are unknown. The source material was CD4+ T cells from blood, cultured in vitro. These receptors all stem from a human donor who had recovered from COVID-19.

This clonotype was found a few times. This sequence joins TRBV6-1 and TRBJ2-7; 8 bases map to TRBD1. V gave up 6 bases and J gave up 0 bases; unmatched junction bases: 10. Germline CDR1 reads MNHNS; CDR2 reads SASEGT. The CDR3 length is 16 residues. DNA for the CDR3: TGTGCCAGCAGACTTCAACAGGGGGTAAGCTCCTACGAGCAGTACTTC. Translating it yields CASRLQQGVSSYEQYF.

The CDR3 DNA reads as TGTGCCAGCAGTTCGGATTTCACAGATACGCAGTATTTT. It yields the protein CASSSDFTDTQYF. The chain uses TRBV6-5 and TRBJ2-3; D remains ambiguous. The CDR3 extends over 13 amino acids. Germline CDR1 reads MNHEY; CDR2 reads SVGAGI. Deletions cut 4 bases from V and 2 bases from J, with 7 bases between.